A few counts support the clone carrying this TCR beta chain. Germline lookup yields CDR1 SGHVS and CDR2 FNYEAQ. V shed 3 bases, J shed 0 bases, and the junction held 1 base outside the gene matches. This CDR3 is 16 amino acids long. The method was immunoSEQ multiplex PCR; TCRdb's version includes in-frame clones alone and lacks a portion of them. The data contain around 700,000 clones, 55% to 75% of them singletons. This record belongs to a study of shared clonotypes between healthy human individuals. This sequence was found in a woman between 25 and 40 years old in good health. The rearrangement links TRBV7-6 to TRBJ2-2, with 10 bases that match TRBD2. Sample: memory CD4+ T cells sorted from blood. Subset given: CD45RA-negative fraction. For the CDR3, the DNA is TGTGCCAGCAGCTTCGGGACTAGCGCGAACACCGGGGAGCTGTTTTTT. This encodes CASSFGTSANTGELFF.